The clone carrying this T cell receptor (beta chain) was seen at least ten times. What it binds is not known. The CDR3 covers 18 residues. Trimming took 0 bases from V and 2 from J; bases not matched to a gene: 4. CDR1 MNHNY and CDR2 SVGAGI come from the germline V gene (reference sequence). The sample is drawn from a study of T cell repertoires in cytomegalovirus infection. Whole-study findings and limits: HLA-C-restricted, CMV-specific TCR beta clonotypes were dominant ex vivo.

TCRdb analysed the reads with MiXCR anew, one entry per CDR3 protein. The sample shows roughly 920,000 distinct CDR3 sequences, approximately 32% of them seen only once. V is TRBV6-6 and J is TRBJ2-1, with TRBD2 identical over 13 bases. Source: cultured CD8+ T cells from PBMCs, taken from culture after CMV antigen stimulation. This TCR derives from a human donor in good health (CMV status not recorded). Some clones in this sample may be carry-over from other donors' samples. The CDR3 loop is CASSYSPGLAGPYNEQFF. The CDR3 DNA reads TGTGCCAGCAGTTACTCGCCGGGACTAGCGGGGCCCTACAATGAGCAGTTCTTC.